The 7 T cell receptor beta chains listed next were all sequenced from one sample in a study of early T cells in non-severe SARS-CoV-2 infection. From the 5' RACE reads, TCRdb called clonotypes with MiXCR, one entry per CDR3 protein. The sample includes tens of thousands of distinct CDR3 sequences, 10% to 15% of them seen just once. Sequencing input: whole blood. These receptors came from an adult who was a healthcare worker with PCR-confirmed SARS-CoV-2 infection or an uninfected control (not recorded which).

The chain employs TRBV5-6 and TRBJ1-3, with D hard to call. This CDR3 spans 15 amino acids. In germline, CDR1 is SGHDT, CDR2 YYEEEE. V was pared by 0 bases and J by 8 bases, with 15 bases between. CDR3 coding DNA: TGTGCCAGCAGCTTGGCCGATACCGCGCCATACACCATATATTTT. Translating it yields CASSLADTAPYTIYF.

This clonotype is a singleton in its sample. V and J are TRBV5-4 and TRBJ2-3; D is unclear. Germline V gene lookup returns CDR1 SGHNT and CDR2 YYREEE (reference sequence). CDR3 length equals 13 residues. V was shortened by 5 bases and J by 0 bases, with 7 bases between the two germline ends. The CDR3 region has the DNA TGTGCCAGCAGACCCCCTAGCACAGATACGCAGTATTTT. Translating it yields CASRPPSTDTQYF. Full variable domain (outside the CDR3, taken from reference TRBV5-4 and TRBJ2-3): ETGVTQSPTHLIKTRGQQVTLRCSSQSGHNTVSWYQQALGQGPQFIFQYYREEENGRGNFPPRFSGLQFPNYSSELNVNALELDDSALYLCASRPPSTDTQYFGPGTRLTVL.

CDR3 nucleotides: TGTGCCAGCAGTGACTCGATCGTCAATGAGCAGTTCTTC. Translated, it gives CASSDSIVNEQFF. This chain connects TRBV6-4 to TRBJ2-1, with unresolved D. CDR1 and CDR2 from the germline V gene are MRHNA and SNTAGT. The CDR3 sequence is 13 residues long. Between the trimmed V and J ends, which lost 0 bases and 6 bases, there was a span of 6 bases.

This clonotype was found a few times. The J gene is TRBJ2-1, the V gene TRBV27; weak D call: TRBD1 (5 bases). The CDR3 is made up of 15 amino acids. Trimming took 2 bases from V and 7 from J, leaving 15 bases between them. From germline, CDR1 is MNHEY and CDR2 SMNVEV (reference sequence). CDR3 coding DNA: TGTGCCAGCAGTTTACCCAGGGATGCTGGGAATGAGCAGTTCTTC. Translating gives CASSLPRDAGNEQFF.

This clonotype was observed a few times. The chain links TRBV12-5 to TRBJ2-5; 9 nucleotides align to TRBD1. CDR1 and CDR2 (germline): LGHNT, FRNRAP. This CDR3 is 14 amino acids long. The V gene end was trimmed by 4 bases and the J gene end by 7 bases; junction bases not matched to a gene: 7. This CDR3 reads CASGSGTGTGTQYF. The CDR3 nucleotides are TGTGCTAGTGGTTCAGGGACAGGGACGGGGACCCAGTACTTC.

The chain joins TRBV5-5 to TRBJ1-1; D gene unclear. The CDR3 is 16 amino acids. The germline gives CDR1 SGHKS, CDR2 YYEKEE (reference sequence). V dropped 0 bases and J dropped 0 bases, with 12 bases sitting between them. Here the CDR3 DNA reads TGTGCCAGCAGCTTGGAGGTGGTTCTAATGAACACTGAAGCTTTCTTT. Its protein is CASSLEVVLMNTEAFF. Complete variable domain (other parts from reference TRBV5-5 and TRBJ1-1): DAGVTQSPTHLIKTRGQQVTLRCSPISGHKSVSWYQQVLGQGPQFIFQYYEKEERGRGNFPDRFSARQFPNYSSELNVNALLLGDSALYLCASSLEVVLMNTEAFFGQGTRLTVV.

This clonotype was seen more than once but under ten times. This chain connects TRBV6-2 or TRBV6-3 to TRBJ1-5; the D gene is possibly TRBD1 (5 bases). The germline V gene encodes CDR1 MNHEY and CDR2 SVGEGT. CDR3 length: 13 residues. With 7 bases removed from V and 3 bases from J, the gap between germline ends came to 10 bases. The CDR3 spells CASTSTANQPQHF. CDR3 nucleotides: TGTGCCAGCACATCGACAGCCAATCAGCCCCAGCATTTT.